The clone carrying this TCR beta chain was recorded at least ten times. The antigen remains undetermined. Researchers amplified the TCR beta CDR3 regions from RNA transcripts. The study used the HTBI primer set for a first-round RT-PCR of the TCR CDR3. TCRdb passed the multiplex PCR reads through MiXCR, listing each CDR3 protein once. This sample has roughly 740,000 distinct CDR3 sequences, with 15% to 20% found just once. The sample belongs to a study of T cells in Graves' hyperthyroidism and ophthalmopathy. The V gene lost 2 bases and the J gene lost 0 bases, with 7 bases spanning the gap. The CDR3 loop spans 15 amino acids. General study findings and limits: Progression to ophthalmopathy was predicted a median of about 6.6 months early. Stable hyperthyroidism was told apart from ophthalmopathy by a model built on 13 V-J features. Most expanded thyroid clonotypes above 0.001 recurred in blood.

Lactation, pregnancy, other autoimmune disease or uncontrolled infection excluded patients. This sequence was found in a man younger than 35 with Graves' hyperthyroidism. The chain employs TRBV12-3 or TRBV12-4 and TRBJ2-2, with no clear D. The sequenced sample was blood. CDR3 amino acids: CASSLRPANTGELFF. As DNA, the CDR3 is TGTGCCAGCAGTTTAAGGCCGGCGAACACCGGGGAGCTGTTTTTT.